The 21 T cell receptor beta chains presented below share a single source sample, sequenced in a study of blood T cell repertoires in COVID-19. Clones were sequenced by immunoSEQ multiplex PCR, and TCRdb holds only the in-frame ones, with some missing. There are about 310,000 clones in the sample; approximately 88% occur only once, and around 10% lies in the top ten. The sample taken for sequencing was PBMCs or T cells enriched from blood (not recorded which). These receptors were obtained from a woman under 30 who had recovered from COVID-19.

The rearrangement joins TRBV7-3 to TRBJ2-1, with TRBD2 matching over 15 bases. CDR3 length: 20 amino acids. Germline lookup yields CDR1 SGHTA and CDR2 FQGTGA. V shed 5 bases, J shed 0 bases, and the junction held 11 bases outside the gene matches. CDR3 coding DNA: TGTGCCAGCAGCGCACTAGGACTAGCGGGAGGGCCCGCCTCCTACAATGAGCAGTTCTTC. It codes for CASSALGLAGGPASYNEQFF.

The chain uses TRBV6-5 and TRBJ2-7, with TRBD2 matching 10 bases. From germline, CDR1 is MNHEY and CDR2 SVGAGI. The ends lost 6 bases at V and 4 bases at J; junction bases unmatched: 6. This CDR3 has 14 residues. CDR3 protein: CASRRTSGEYEQYF. CDR3 in DNA: TGTGCCAGCAGGCGGACTAGCGGAGAGTACGAGCAGTACTTC.

In this sample, this clone turned up once. This chain connects TRBV9 to TRBJ2-7; 8 positions agree with TRBD1. Trimming removed 4 bases from V and 2 bases from J; junction bases left unmatched: 8. The V gene's germline CDR1 is SGDLS and CDR2 YYNGEE. There are 15 residues in the CDR3. The DNA of the CDR3 is TGTGCCAGCAGCCGAGCGGCAGGGGGCACCTACGAGCAGTACTTC. This gives the protein CASSRAAGGTYEQYF.

The rearrangement links TRBV5-1 to TRBJ2-1; TRBD1 matches at 11 bases. CDR1 SGHRS and CDR2 YFSETQ come from the germline V gene. The J segment lost 11 bases and the V segment lost 3 bases, leaving 10 bases of the junction unmatched. This CDR3 is built from 15 residues. In nucleotides, the CDR3 is TGCGCCAGCAGCTCCGGGGACAGGGGGACGAATCAGCAGTTCTTC. Its translation is CASSSGDRGTNQQFF.

This sequence joins TRBV7-2 and TRBJ2-1; 10 nucleotides line up with TRBD2. The CDR3 spans 15 residues. Germline assignment: CDR1 SGHTA and CDR2 FQGNSA. The J segment lost 9 bases and the V segment lost 2 bases, leaving 7 bases of the junction unmatched. The DNA for the CDR3 is TGTGCCAGCAGCTTAACTAGCGGGGCCAAGGGTGAGCAGTTCTTC. As protein: CASSLTSGAKGEQFF.

V gene TRBV7-9 combines with J gene TRBJ2-6; D not certain. V was pared by 7 bases and J by 0 bases, with 4 bases between. This CDR3 region has 13 residues. The germline gives CDR1 SEHNR, CDR2 FQNEAQ (reference sequence). CDR3 residues: CASTLSGANVLTF. CDR3 DNA sequence: TGTGCCAGCACCCTCTCTGGGGCCAACGTCCTGACTTTC.

This clone was detected once. The CDR3 here is CASSYSTRAQHF. The CDR3 DNA is TGTGCCAGCAGTTACTCAACCAGGGCCCAGCATTTT. The chain employs TRBV6-2 or TRBV6-3 and TRBJ1-5, with D possibly matching TRBD1 (5 bases). Germline V lookup: CDR1 MNHEY, CDR2 SVGEGT. The CDR3 totals 12 residues. Deletions cut 0 bases from V and 11 bases from J, with 8 bases between.

In this sample, this clone turned up once. The chain recombines TRBV7-2 with TRBJ2-1; 9 bases match TRBD1. CDR1 and CDR2 from the germline V gene are SGHTA and FQGNSA. The CDR3 length is 13 residues. Trimming at V came to 4 bases and at J to 9 bases, leaving 4 bases not matched to a gene. The CDR3, as DNA: TGTGCCAGCAGCTCGGACAGGGGCACTGAGCAGTTCTTC. Translated, it gives CASSSDRGTEQFF.

V is TRBV27 and J is TRBJ1-5; D remains unclear. Germline CDR1 and CDR2: MNHEY and SMNVEV (reference sequence). The ends were cut back, 3 bases at V and 3 bases at J, with 9 bases in the middle. The CDR3 sequence is 14 residues long. CDR3 bases: TGTGCCAGCAGTTTGCGCGGCCTCAATCAGCCCCAGCATTTT. Translating gives CASSLRGLNQPQHF.

The chain has TRBV6-6 and TRBJ2-4; weak D call: TRBD2 (5 bases). CDR1 and CDR2 from the germline V gene are MNHNY and SVGAGI (reference sequence). This CDR3 contains 16 residues. Trimming shortened V by 4 bases and J by 2 bases, and 15 bases separated the two germline ends. CDR3 sequence (DNA): TGTGCCAGCAGTTTAAGAACGGGGAGCCCCAAAAACATTCAGTACTTC. It translates to CASSLRTGSPKNIQYF.

The CDR3 here is CASSRRGGLAKITGELFF. CDR3 bases: TGTGCCAGCAGCCGGAGGGGAGGTCTAGCGAAAATCACCGGGGAGCTGTTTTTT. The rearrangement uses TRBV7-2 and TRBJ2-2; tentatively, D is TRBD2 (6 bases). V shed 5 bases and J shed 4 bases, with 23 bases lying between them. The CDR3 extends over 18 amino acids. Germline CDR1 is SGHTA and CDR2 is FQGNSA. Filled out from reference TRBV7-2 and TRBJ2-2, the complete variable domain reads GAGVSQSPSNKVTEKGKDVELRCDPISGHTALYWYRQSLGQGLEFLIYFQGNSAPDKSGLPSDRFSAERTGGSVSTLTIQRTQQEDSAVYLCASSRRGGLAKITGELFFGEGSRLTVL.

This chain connects TRBV7-9 to TRBJ1-4, with D perhaps matching TRBD1 (5 bases). V was clipped by 7 bases and J by 2 bases, with 17 bases between them. The length of the CDR3 is 16 residues. Germline loops: CDR1 SEHNR, CDR2 FQNEAQ (reference sequence). The CDR3 coding sequence is TGTGCCAGCACCCCGACGGGGGGGAGCACTAATGAAAAACTGTTTTTT. It yields the protein CASTPTGGSTNEKLFF.

The V and J genes are TRBV7-2 and TRBJ2-3; 8 bases are shared with TRBD1. The germline CDR1 and CDR2 sequences are SGHTA and FQGNSA. The V and J ends lost 4 bases and 7 bases, in that order; junction bases with no gene match: 7. The CDR3 has 14 amino acids. In nucleotides, the CDR3 is TGTGCCAGCAGCTGGGGACAGGAGTTATATACGCAGTATTTT. Translating it yields CASSWGQELYTQYF.

The CDR3 bases are TGTGCCAGCAGCTTAGACCCCCCTCGAGGGCAGGCTTTCTTT. Translation: CASSLDPPRGQAFF. The rearrangement links TRBV11-2 to TRBJ1-1; D not resolved. Germline CDR1 SGHAT, CDR2 FQNNGV. The V end was cut by 0 bases, the J end by 11 bases, with 16 bases between. This CDR3 has 14 residues.

The chain links TRBV5-1 to TRBJ2-5, with D perhaps matching TRBD2 (6 bases). The germline V and J ends were trimmed by 3 bases and 5 bases, with 14 bases remaining between them. This CDR3 has 14 residues. Germline V gives CDR1 SGHRS, CDR2 YFSETQ. CDR3 protein: CASSSGEVRETQYF. As DNA, the CDR3 is TGCGCCAGCAGCTCCGGGGAGGTCAGGGAGACCCAGTACTTC.

The chain uses TRBV9 and TRBJ2-1, with TRBD1 as a possible D gene (6 bases). Trimming left V 4 bases short and J 0 bases short, with 14 bases between. The CDR3 is 16 amino acids. The germline V gene has CDR1 SGDLS and CDR2 YYNGEE. The CDR3 DNA is TGTGCCAGCAGCCTCAGTGGGGGCGGCTCCTACAATGAGCAGTTCTTC. It yields the protein CASSLSGGGSYNEQFF.

The count of this clone is one. The chain links TRBV6-1 to TRBJ2-5; 9 nucleotides line up with TRBD2. The CDR3 has 14 amino acids. From germline, CDR1 is MNHNS and CDR2 SASEGT. V was pared by 3 bases and J by 5 bases, with 4 bases of the junction left unmatched. CDR3 amino acids: CASSDGLAGETQYF. The CDR3 DNA follows: TGTGCCAGCAGTGATGGCCTAGCGGGGGAGACCCAGTACTTC.

The genes are TRBV7-3 and TRBJ2-3; D uncertain. V shed 1 base and J shed 2 bases, with 7 bases lying between them. Germline assignment: CDR1 SGHTA and CDR2 FQGTGA. CDR3 length: 14 residues. In DNA form, the CDR3 reads TGTGCCAGCAGCTTAATGGGCACCACAGATACGCAGTATTTT. The encoded protein is CASSLMGTTDTQYF.

This clone occurred once. The rearrangement uses TRBV6-4 and TRBJ2-1; D possibly corresponds to TRBD1 (6 bases). The germline V and J ends were trimmed by 0 bases and 8 bases, with 8 bases remaining between them. The CDR3 length is 13 residues. Germline V lookup: CDR1 MRHNA, CDR2 SNTAGT. CDR3 DNA: TGTGCCAGCAGTGACTCGCCAGGGGATGAGCAGTTCTTC. Amino acids: CASSDSPGDEQFF.

The chain recombines TRBV7-9 with TRBJ1-2; tentatively, D is TRBD1 (6 bases). The CDR3 totals 15 residues. Trimming left V 6 bases short and J 1 base short, with 15 bases between. Germline V gene data show CDR1 as SEHNR and CDR2 as FQNEAQ (reference sequence). The CDR3 coding sequence is TGTGCCAGCAGACGACAATTAGGGGGTAACTATGGCTACACCTTC. It encodes CASRRQLGGNYGYTF.

This sequence joins TRBV6-4 and TRBJ2-7; 7 bases are a match to TRBD1. With 3 bases clipped from V and 9 bases from J, the junction kept 14 bases outside the gene matches. Germline loops: CDR1 MRHNA, CDR2 SNTAGT. This CDR3 comprises 15 residues. The CDR3 loop is CASSDTATGSHVQYF. CDR3 sequence (DNA): TGTGCCAGCAGTGATACCGCGACAGGGTCCCACGTGCAGTACTTC.